These 17 T cell receptor beta chains were sequenced from one sample in a study of beta chain features in type 1 diabetes. The antigens these receptors bind are not known. The entirety of the isolated RNA underwent reverse transcription, so expressed TCRB transcripts were sequenced. TCRdb keeps only in-frame clones here, not all; method: immunoSEQ multiplex PCR. The sample lists approximately 250,000 clones, roughly 10% occurring once. Study findings and constraints: For Type 1 diabetes patients, all four CD4+ subsets carried TCRB CDR3s that were moderately but significantly shorter.

The sequencing sample was made of naive CD4+ T cells from blood. All receptors derive from a man younger than 45 with type 1 diabetes.

This clone occurred a few times. The V gene is TRBV11-2, the J gene TRBJ1-2; possibly TRBD1 for D (5 bases). Trimming pared 1 base from V and 4 bases from J, leaving 13 bases between. Germline V lookup: CDR1 SGHAT, CDR2 FQNNGV. The CDR3 covers 15 residues. CDR3 bases: TGTGCCAGCAGCTTAGTTAGGCAGGGCGGCTATGGCTACACCTTC. Residues: CASSLVRQGGYGYTF.

J is TRBJ1-2 and V is TRBV6-5, with 7 bases that match TRBD1. The germline CDR1 and CDR2 sequences are MNHEY and SVGAGI. V shed 2 bases and J 7 bases; nucleotides not matched to a gene: 4. The CDR3 contains 13 residues. Here the CDR3 reads CASSYMTGSGYTF. The DNA for the CDR3 is TGTGCCAGCAGTTACATGACAGGGTCTGGCTACACCTTC.

This chain links TRBV18 with TRBJ1-2; D is ambiguous. CDR3 length: 14 amino acids. V was cut by 3 bases and J by 0 bases, with 8 bases left in between. Germline V CDR1 and CDR2: KGHSH, LQKENI. CDR3 nucleotides: TGTGCCAGCTCACCCTCCGGGACTAACTATGGCTACACCTTC. Protein product: CASSPSGTNYGYTF.

This clone was observed a handful of times. The J gene is TRBJ2-5, the V gene TRBV4-1, with D tentatively TRBD1 (5 bases). Trimming left V 0 bases short and J 7 bases short, with 18 bases between. The germline V gene has CDR1 MGHRA and CDR2 YSYEKL. This CDR3 has 16 amino acids. The CDR3 loop reads CASSQDAETDKRTQYF. The CDR3 DNA sequence: TGCGCCAGCAGCCAAGATGCTGAGACAGACAAGAGGACCCAGTACTTC.

V gene TRBV10-3 combines with J gene TRBJ1-2; 7 positions agree with TRBD1. Germline values: CDR1 ENHRY, CDR2 SYGVKD. The junction had 9 bases not matched to a gene; V was cut back by 6 bases and J by 5 bases. The CDR3 is 14 amino acids. CDR3 nucleotides: TGTGCCATCAGAGGGGACAGTCAAGAGTATGGCTACACCTTC. As protein: CAIRGDSQEYGYTF.

CDR3 sequence: CASSVAGGPAETQYF. The CDR3 DNA is TGTGCCAGCAGCGTAGCCGGGGGGCCGGCAGAGACCCAGTACTTC. The chain carries TRBV9 and TRBJ2-5, with D maybe TRBD2 (7 bases). Germline loops: CDR1 SGDLS, CDR2 YYNGEE. The CDR3 is 15 amino acids. Deletions cut 0 bases from V and 4 bases from J, with 13 bases between.

The J gene is TRBJ2-5, the V gene TRBV6-5, with D unresolved. Trimming took off 4 bases at V and 6 bases at J, with 18 bases between the two ends. CDR3 length equals 15 residues. Germline V gene sequence: CDR1 MNHEY, CDR2 SVGAGI. CDR3 in DNA: TGTGCCAGCAGTTCCGAACATATGAAGTTACAGACCCAGTACTTC. Its translation is CASSSEHMKLQTQYF.

This clone occurred a few times. The V call is TRBV6-6, the J call TRBJ2-6; TRBD1 matches 8 bases. The V and J ends lost 2 bases and 3 bases, in that order; junction bases with no gene match: 3. Germline V gene lookup returns CDR1 MNHNY and CDR2 SVGAGI (reference sequence). The CDR3 extends over 16 amino acids. This CDR3 is CASSYQGALGANVLTF. CDR3 bases: TGTGCCAGCAGTTACCAGGGGGCGCTTGGGGCCAACGTCCTGACTTTC.

The chain uses TRBV7-9 and TRBJ2-3; weak D call: TRBD1 (5 bases). V lost 6 bases to trimming and J lost 0 bases, with 16 bases between them. Germline loops: CDR1 SEHNR, CDR2 FQNEAQ (reference sequence). The CDR3 contains 16 residues. For the CDR3, the DNA is TGTGCCAGCAGGAGTAGACAGATAAGAAGCACAGATACGCAGTATTTT. Its translation is CASRSRQIRSTDTQYF.

The chain links TRBV9 to TRBJ2-1; the match to TRBD2 covers 8 bases. The CDR3 loop spans 17 amino acids. Germline lookup yields CDR1 SGDLS and CDR2 YYNGEE. The ends lost 2 bases at V and 6 bases at J; junction bases unmatched: 13. DNA for the CDR3: TGTGCCAGCAGCGTTGGGGGCGCGGGGGGCTTCTCCAATGAGCAGTTCTTC. Its translation: CASSVGGAGGFSNEQFF. Full variable domain (remainder filled in from reference TRBV9 and TRBJ2-1): DSGVTQTPKHLITATGQRVTLRCSPRSGDLSVYWYQQSLDQGLQFLIQYYNGEERAKGNILERFSAQQFPDLHSELNLSSLELGDSALYFCASSVGGAGGFSNEQFFGPGTRLTVL.

This clone was observed a few times. The chain has TRBV6-6 and TRBJ2-5; D remains unclear. The germline CDR1 and CDR2 sequences are MNHNY and SVGAGI (reference sequence). V lost 4 bases and J 1 base, leaving 4 bases between the germline ends. The length of the CDR3 is 12 residues. CDR3 sequence: CASSLVQETQYF. The DNA for the CDR3 is TGTGCCAGCAGTTTAGTCCAAGAGACCCAGTACTTC.

Only a few counts were recorded for this clone. The rearrangement joins TRBV7-3 to TRBJ2-1; 7 positions agree with TRBD2. Germline assignment: CDR1 SGHTA and CDR2 FQGTGA. Trimming removed 4 bases from V and 3 bases from J; junction bases left unmatched: 6. The CDR3 is 15 amino acids. The CDR3 DNA follows: TGTGCCAGCAGCTCCGGGACTACCCTCTACAATGAGCAGTTCTTC. It is translated as CASSSGTTLYNEQFF.

CDR3 amino acids: CASSVAVSGANEQFF. The DNA of the CDR3 is TGTGCCAGCAGCGTAGCCGTTAGCGGAGCAAATGAGCAGTTCTTC. The chain recombines TRBV9 with TRBJ2-1; tentatively, D is TRBD2 (6 bases). The CDR3 consists of 15 residues. Germline CDR1 and CDR2: SGDLS and YYNGEE. The V and J ends lost 0 bases and 7 bases respectively, with 14 bases between them.

The rearrangement joins TRBV7-2 to TRBJ1-5; D unclear. Germline-derived CDR1 and CDR2 are SGHTA and FQGNSA. The CDR3 covers 11 residues. Trimming left V 5 bases short and J 9 bases short, with 8 bases between. The CDR3 here is CASSLHGPQHF. DNA for the CDR3: TGTGCCAGCAGCCTCCACGGGCCCCAGCATTTT.

The chain carries TRBV18 and TRBJ2-1; 9 bases are shared with TRBD1. The CDR3 runs 18 residues. The V segment lost 8 bases and the J segment 8 bases; nucleotides outside the gene matches: 22. Germline V CDR1 and CDR2: KGHSH, LQKENI. CDR3 region: CASRRPGTGSVGMDEQFF. CDR3 bases: TGTGCCAGCCGCAGACCCGGGACAGGGTCCGTCGGGATGGATGAGCAGTTCTTC.

This rearrangement joins TRBV18 to TRBJ2-1, with D possibly TRBD1 on 5 matching bases. Germline CDR1 is KGHSH and CDR2 is LQKENI. The CDR3 is 20 residues long. Trimming removed 3 bases at V and 4 bases at J, with 28 bases between. CDR3 DNA: TGTGCCAGCTCACCCAGGGCCCGGGCTGGCCCTGGGGTTCCATACAATGAGCAGTTCTTC. Its translation: CASSPRARAGPGVPYNEQFF.

The chain is built from TRBV5-4 and TRBJ2-1; 7 nucleotides line up with TRBD1. Germline CDR1 SGHNT, CDR2 YYREEE (reference sequence). V lost 2 bases, J lost 5 bases, and 1 base stayed unmatched. There are 13 residues in the CDR3. The CDR3 spells CASSFGQDNEQFF. As DNA, the CDR3 is TGTGCCAGCAGCTTCGGACAGGACAATGAGCAGTTCTTC.